This T cell receptor beta chain was sequenced for a study of blood T cell repertoires in COVID-19 (dated by TCRdb to 2020 to 2021). Describing the broader study: Samples from collaborators originated in the United States, Italy and Spain and spanned both the acute and convalescent phases of COVID-19. Deeply sampled blood TCRbeta repertoires from subjects exposed to, actively infected with, or recovered from COVID-19 were included in the dataset. The prospective study material was composed of cDNA or gDNA derived from T cells, B-cell-depleted T cells, or PBMCs. Samples were obtained from the ongoing ImmuneRACE study (first 160 participants) and from some 1,200 subjects provided by 6 global collaborators. The sample metadata nearly always contained a de-identified subject ID, COVID-19 status, age in years and sex. The repertoires were made available in a free public database intended to serve as a resource for research on the immune response to SARS-CoV-2. Where HLA class I and class II types were available, the types were taken from metadata supplied by the sample provider, not from assay-based typing. Broader findings and caveats from the paper: How much clinical and demographic metadata was included differed by source and by participant, and the metadata was provided uncurated.

TCRbeta CDR3 regions were amplified from genomic DNA by means of the immunoSEQ Assay, a bias-controlled multiplex PCR. As for the original processing: Nucleated cell counts per sample were estimated from amplification of reference gene primers within the assay. Sequence reads were collapsed and filtered to measure the absolute abundance of every unique TCRbeta CDR3 rearrangement. For each sample, productive Simpson clonality was calculated as the square root of Simpson's diversity index across productive rearrangements. TCRdb took this table from immuneACCESS and kept in-frame rearrangements with V and J called. Such tables lack part of the clones; where checked against another copy, unresolved V genes explain under half of the gap, and the rest is unexplained. V, J and clone size derive from that table, while D and trimming were established from the DNA sequence. The sample records over 150,000 clones, less than 85% of which are singletons. Of the sample, around 3.5% falls within the top ten clones.

Notes on this clone: What antigen it recognizes has not been identified. No base quality values were provided; no much bigger clone lies one nucleotide off.

Enrolling through a virtual design, the prospective study's participants ranged in age from roughly 18 to 95 years and lived across about two dozen United States geographic areas. To assign participants to cohorts, the prospective study relied on clinical history that participants themselves reported in a screening survey and a study questionnaire. Recovered participants in ImmuneRACE Cohort 3 were defined as having two consecutive negative NP/OP PCR tests, clearance from a healthcare professional, or resolution of symptoms. In the prospective study, whole blood, serum and a nasopharyngeal or oropharyngeal swab were collected from each participant by mobile phlebotomists. Participants in the prospective study had the option to provide additional blood draws and questionnaires over an approximately 2-month period. Before DNA extraction, prospective study blood samples were shipped either frozen or at room temperature.

Trimming removed 4 bases from V and 2 bases from J, leaving 15 bases between the germline ends. The CDR1 and CDR2 encoded by the germline V gene are SNHLY and FYNNEI. From cysteine to phenylalanine, the CDR3 is 16 amino acids long. The DNA shown is the 48-base CDR3, in frame from base 1. Recombination connected TRBV2 to TRBJ1-3; 6 matching bases give a weak D call of TRBD1. This TCR came from a woman in her twenties or thirties who had recovered from COVID-19. The sample comprised PBMCs or T cells enriched from blood (not recorded which). The DNA sequence reads TGTGCCAGCAGTGCGACAGGTTTGGGACCTGGAAACACCATATATTTT. It translates to CASSATGLGPGNTIYF.